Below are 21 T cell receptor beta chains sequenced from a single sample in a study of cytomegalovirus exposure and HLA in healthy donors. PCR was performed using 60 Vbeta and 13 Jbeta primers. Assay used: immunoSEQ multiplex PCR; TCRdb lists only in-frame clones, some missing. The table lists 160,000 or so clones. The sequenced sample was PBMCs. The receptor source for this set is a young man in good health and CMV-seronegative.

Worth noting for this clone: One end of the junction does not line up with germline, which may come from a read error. In nucleotides, the CDR3 is TGTGCCAGCAGCCGGAGCGGACAGGGTGATGGCTGCACCTTC. It encodes CASSRSGQGDGCTF. J is TRBJ1-2 and V is TRBV4-2; 8 nucleotides align to TRBD1. This CDR3 contains 14 residues. Germline lookup yields CDR1 LGHNA and CDR2 YNFKEQ.

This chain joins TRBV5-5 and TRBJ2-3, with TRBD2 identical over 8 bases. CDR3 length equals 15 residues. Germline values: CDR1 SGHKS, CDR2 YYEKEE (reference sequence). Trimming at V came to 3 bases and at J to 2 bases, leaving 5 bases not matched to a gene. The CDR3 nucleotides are TGTGCCAGCAGCTCCCTAGCGGGCCTCACAGATACGCAGTATTTT. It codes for CASSSLAGLTDTQYF.

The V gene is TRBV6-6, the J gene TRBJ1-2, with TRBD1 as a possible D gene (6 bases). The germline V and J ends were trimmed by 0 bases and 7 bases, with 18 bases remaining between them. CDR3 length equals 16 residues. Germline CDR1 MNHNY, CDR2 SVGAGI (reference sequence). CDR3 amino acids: CASSYSDRAGALGYTF. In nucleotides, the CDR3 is TGTGCCAGCAGTTACTCCGACCGTGCGGGGGCGCTTGGCTACACCTTC.

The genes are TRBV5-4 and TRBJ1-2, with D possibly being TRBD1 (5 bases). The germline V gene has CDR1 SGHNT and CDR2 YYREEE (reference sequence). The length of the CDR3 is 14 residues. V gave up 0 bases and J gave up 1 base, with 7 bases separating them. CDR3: CASSLGQGNYGYTF. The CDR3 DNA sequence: TGTGCCAGCAGCTTGGGTCAGGGTAACTATGGCTACACCTTC.

The CDR3 DNA reads TGTGCCAGCAGCGTAGGACAGGGGGCATGGACTGAAGCTTTCTTT. Amino acid sequence: CASSVGQGAWTEAFF. The chain couples TRBV9 to TRBJ1-1, with TRBD1 matching over 10 bases. Germline V gene lookup returns CDR1 SGDLS and CDR2 YYNGEE. The CDR3 loop spans 15 amino acids. V lost 0 bases, J lost 5 bases, and 4 bases stayed unmatched.

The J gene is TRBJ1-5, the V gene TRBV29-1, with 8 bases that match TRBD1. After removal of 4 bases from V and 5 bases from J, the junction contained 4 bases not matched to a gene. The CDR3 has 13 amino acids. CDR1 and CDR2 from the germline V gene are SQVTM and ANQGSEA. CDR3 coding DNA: TGCAGCGTTGGGACAGGGCGGCATCAGCCCCAGCATTTT. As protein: CSVGTGRHQPQHF.

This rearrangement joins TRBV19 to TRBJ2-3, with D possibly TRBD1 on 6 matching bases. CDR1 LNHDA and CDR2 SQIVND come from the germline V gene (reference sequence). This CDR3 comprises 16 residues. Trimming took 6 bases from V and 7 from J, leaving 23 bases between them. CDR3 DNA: TGTGCCAGTAGCGGACAGTATCAGAACTCCCGTTATACGCAGTATTTT. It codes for CASSGQYQNSRYTQYF.

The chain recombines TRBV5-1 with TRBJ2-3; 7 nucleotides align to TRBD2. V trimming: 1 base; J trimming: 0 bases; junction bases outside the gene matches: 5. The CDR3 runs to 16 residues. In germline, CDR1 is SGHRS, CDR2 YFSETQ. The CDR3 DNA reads TGCGCCAGCAGCTTGCAATCTAGCGGTAGCACAGATACGCAGTATTTT. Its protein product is CASSLQSSGSTDTQYF.

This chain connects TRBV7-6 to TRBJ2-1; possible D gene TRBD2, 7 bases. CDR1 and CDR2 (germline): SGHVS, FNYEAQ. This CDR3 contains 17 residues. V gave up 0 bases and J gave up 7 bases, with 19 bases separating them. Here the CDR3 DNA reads TGTGCCAGCAGCTTAGCGTGGCGGGGGCGCATCATAAATGAGCAGTTCTTC. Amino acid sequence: CASSLAWRGRIINEQFF.

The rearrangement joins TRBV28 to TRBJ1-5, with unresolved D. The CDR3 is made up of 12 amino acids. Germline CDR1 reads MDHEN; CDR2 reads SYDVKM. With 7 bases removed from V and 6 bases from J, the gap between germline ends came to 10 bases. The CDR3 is CASTPTSQPQHF. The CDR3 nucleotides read TGTGCCAGCACCCCCACAAGTCAGCCCCAGCATTTT.

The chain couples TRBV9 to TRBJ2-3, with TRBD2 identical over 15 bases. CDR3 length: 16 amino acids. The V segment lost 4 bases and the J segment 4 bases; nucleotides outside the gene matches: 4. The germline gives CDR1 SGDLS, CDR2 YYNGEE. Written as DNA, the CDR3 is TGTGCCAGCAGCACGGGACTAGCGGGAGGCGCAGATACGCAGTATTTT. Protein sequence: CASSTGLAGGADTQYF.

CDR3 in DNA: TGTGCCAGCAGGAGGGACAGGGCCACCGGGGAGCTGTTTTTT. Translating gives CASRRDRATGELFF. The rearrangement links TRBV6-6 to TRBJ2-2; 9 bases agree with TRBD1. Germline CDR1 is MNHNY and CDR2 is SVGAGI (reference sequence). J gave up 4 bases and V 6 bases, and 3 bases lay outside the gene matches. This CDR3 has 14 residues.

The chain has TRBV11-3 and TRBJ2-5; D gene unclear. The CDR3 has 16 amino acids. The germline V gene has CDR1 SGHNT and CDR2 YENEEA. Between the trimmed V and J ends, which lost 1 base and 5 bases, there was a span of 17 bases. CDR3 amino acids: CASSLVFYPLGETQYF. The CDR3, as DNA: TGTGCCAGCAGCTTAGTGTTCTATCCGCTGGGCGAGACCCAGTACTTC.

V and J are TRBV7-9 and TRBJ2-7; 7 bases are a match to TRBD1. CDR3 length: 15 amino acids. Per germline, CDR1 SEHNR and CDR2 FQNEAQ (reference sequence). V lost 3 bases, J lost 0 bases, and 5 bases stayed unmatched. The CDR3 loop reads CASSLRRDSSYEQYF. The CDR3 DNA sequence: TGTGCCAGCAGCTTGCGTCGGGACAGCTCCTACGAGCAGTACTTC.

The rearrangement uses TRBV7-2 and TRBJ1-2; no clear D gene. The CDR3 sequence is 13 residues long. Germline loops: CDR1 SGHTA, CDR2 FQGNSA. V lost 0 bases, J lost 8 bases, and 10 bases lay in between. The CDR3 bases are TGTGCCAGCAGCTTAGCAGTCGAGGGAGGCTACACCTTC. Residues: CASSLAVEGGYTF. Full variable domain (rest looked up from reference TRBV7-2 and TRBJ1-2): GAGVSQSPSNKVTEKGKDVELRCDPISGHTALYWYRQSLGQGLEFLIYFQGNSAPDKSGLPSDRFSAERTGGSVSTLTIQRTQQEDSAVYLCASSLAVEGGYTFGSGTRLTVV.

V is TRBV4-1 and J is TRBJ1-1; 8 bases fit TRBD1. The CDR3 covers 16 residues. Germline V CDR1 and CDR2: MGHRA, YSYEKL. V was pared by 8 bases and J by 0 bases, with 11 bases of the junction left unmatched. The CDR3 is CASRSGTGHMNTEAFF. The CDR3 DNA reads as TGCGCCAGCCGCTCCGGGACAGGACACATGAACACTGAAGCTTTCTTT.

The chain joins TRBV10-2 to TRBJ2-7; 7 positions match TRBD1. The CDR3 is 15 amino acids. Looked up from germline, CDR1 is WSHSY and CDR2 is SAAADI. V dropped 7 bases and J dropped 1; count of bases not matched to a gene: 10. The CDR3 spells CASKFSGTASYEQYF. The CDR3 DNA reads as TGCGCCAGCAAATTCTCCGGGACAGCTTCCTACGAGCAGTACTTC.

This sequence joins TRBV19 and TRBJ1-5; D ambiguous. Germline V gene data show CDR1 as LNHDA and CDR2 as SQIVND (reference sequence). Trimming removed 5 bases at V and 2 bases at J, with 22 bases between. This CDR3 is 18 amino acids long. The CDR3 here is CASSLGASWSIGNQPQHF. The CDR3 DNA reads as TGTGCCAGTAGTTTAGGCGCCTCGTGGTCTATAGGCAATCAGCCCCAGCATTTT.

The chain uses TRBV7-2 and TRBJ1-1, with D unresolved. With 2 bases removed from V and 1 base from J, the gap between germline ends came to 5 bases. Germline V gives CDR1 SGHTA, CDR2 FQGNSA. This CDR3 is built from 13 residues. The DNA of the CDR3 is TGTGCCAGCAGCTTAATGAGGAACACTGAAGCTTTCTTT. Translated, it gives CASSLMRNTEAFF.

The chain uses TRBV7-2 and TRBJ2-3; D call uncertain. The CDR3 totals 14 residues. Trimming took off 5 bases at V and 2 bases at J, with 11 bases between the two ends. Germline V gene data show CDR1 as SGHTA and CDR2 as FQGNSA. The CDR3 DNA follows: TGTGCCAGCAGCCCGTCGAGTGTCACAGATACGCAGTATTTT. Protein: CASSPSSVTDTQYF.

Here the CDR3 DNA reads TGCGCCAGCAGCTTGGATGGGACAGGGGCCCAGCCCCAGCATTTT. The encoded protein is CASSLDGTGAQPQHF. This chain uses TRBV5-1 with TRBJ1-5; 10 positions agree with TRBD1. The CDR3 runs to 15 residues. Per germline, CDR1 SGHRS and CDR2 YFSETQ. After removal of 0 bases from V and 7 bases from J, the junction contained 4 bases not matched to a gene.